Each of the 21 T cell receptor beta chains below was sequenced from the same sample in a study of T-cell memory formation after mild COVID-19. TCRdb processed the 5' RACE reads anew with MiXCR; each CDR3 protein has one entry. Of 470,000 or so distinct CDR3 sequences in the sample, 15% to 20% were seen once. The sequenced material came from PBMCs or a T cell subset sorted from them (not recorded which). Receptors originate from an adult woman who had mild COVID-19 (a few samples of this study predate the infection). Cell type and time point are not known.

The CDR3 region has the DNA TGTGCCTGGACTCATACCGGGACAGGGAGTCAGCCCCAGCATTTT. Translating gives CAWTHTGTGSQPQHF. The V and J genes are TRBV30 and TRBJ1-5, with 9 bases fitting TRBD1. Germline-derived CDR1 and CDR2 are GTSNPN and SVGIG (reference sequence). The CDR3 runs 15 residues. Trimming at V came to 4 bases and at J to 6 bases, leaving 10 bases not matched to a gene.

The gene calls are TRBV29-1 and TRBJ1-2; 7 bases map to TRBD1. The CDR3 extends over 13 amino acids. V shed 4 bases, J shed 6 bases, and the junction held 8 bases outside the gene matches. Per the germline V gene, CDR1 is SQVTM and CDR2 is ANQGSEA. CDR3 DNA sequence: TGCAGCGTTGGACAGGGTATGACGGATGGCTACACCTTC. This sequence encodes CSVGQGMTDGYTF.

This clonotype was counted ten times or more. V usage is TRBV14 and J usage is TRBJ1-1; 7 positions match TRBD1. The germline gives CDR1 SGHDN, CDR2 FVKESK. The V gene end was trimmed by 0 bases and the J gene end by 5 bases; junction bases not matched to a gene: 3. The CDR3 contains 14 residues. In DNA form, the CDR3 reads TGTGCCAGCAGCCAAGACCCGGGACAGACTGAAGCTTTCTTT. Translated, it gives CASSQDPGQTEAFF.

V is TRBV7-3 and J is TRBJ2-7; D might be TRBD1 (5 bases). There are 13 residues in the CDR3. In germline, CDR1 is SGHTA, CDR2 FQGTGA. Trimming removed 5 bases at V and 5 bases at J, with 13 bases between. The CDR3 coding sequence is TGTGCCAGCAGCCCCGTACCAGGGAACGAGCAGTACTTC. Protein sequence: CASSPVPGNEQYF.

This clonotype came up a few times. The chain uses TRBV20-1 and TRBJ2-2; 7 nucleotides agree with TRBD1. V lost 5 bases and J lost 0; bases outside the gene matches: 6. The CDR3 length is 15 residues. Germline-derived CDR1 and CDR2 are DFQATT and SNEGSKA (reference sequence). The CDR3 loop reads CSARTGDANTGELFF. The CDR3 DNA is TGCAGTGCTCGGACAGGAGATGCGAACACCGGGGAGCTGTTTTTT.

This clonotype turned up a few times. This sequence joins TRBV29-1 and TRBJ2-5; D is unclear. In germline, CDR1 is SQVTM, CDR2 ANQGSEA. The CDR3 loop spans 12 amino acids. V was clipped by 6 bases and J by 3 bases, with 11 bases between them. In nucleotides, the CDR3 is TGCAGCGTCGCGCGCTCGGAAGAGACCCAGTACTTC. Encoded protein: CSVARSEETQYF. Variable domain in full (rest from reference TRBV29-1 and TRBJ2-5): SAVISQKPSRDICQRGTSLTIQCQVDSQVTMMFWYRQQPGQSLTLIATANQGSEATYESGFVIDKFPISRPNLTFSTLTVSNMSPEDSSIYLCSVARSEETQYFGPGTRLLVL.

This clonotype was seen a handful of times. The CDR3: CSARVAGVNTEAFF. The CDR3 nucleotides read TGCAGTGCTAGAGTGGCAGGAGTTAACACTGAAGCTTTCTTT. The chain carries TRBV20-1 and TRBJ1-1; D unclear. This CDR3 contains 14 residues. Germline loops: CDR1 DFQATT, CDR2 SNEGSKA (reference sequence). The V end was cut by 1 base, the J end by 2 bases, with 11 bases between.

The rearrangement joins TRBV24-1 to TRBJ2-1, with 10 bases aligning to TRBD2. The CDR3 has 17 residues. CDR1 is KGHDR and CDR2 is SFDVKD in the germline V gene. The V gene end was trimmed by 4 bases and the J gene end by 0 bases; junction bases not matched to a gene: 5. This chain's CDR3 is CATSDASGSISYNEQFF. The CDR3 nucleotides read TGTGCCACCAGTGACGCTAGCGGGAGTATCTCCTACAATGAGCAGTTCTTC.

V is TRBV7-2 and J is TRBJ1-4, with D unresolved. V was cut by 6 bases and J by 7 bases, with 15 bases left in between. This CDR3 has 14 residues. Germline CDR1 reads SGHTA; CDR2 reads FQGNSA. The chain's CDR3 is CASSHKVRGEKLFF. The DNA for the CDR3 is TGTGCCAGCAGTCACAAGGTCAGAGGTGAAAAACTGTTTTTT.

This chain connects TRBV7-9 to TRBJ2-1; D is tentatively TRBD1 or TRBD2 (5 bases each). Germline V gene sequence: CDR1 SEHNR, CDR2 FQNEAQ (reference sequence). This CDR3 spans 14 amino acids. Trimming cost V 7 bases and J 5 bases, with 15 bases left between them. CDR3 coding DNA: TGTGCCAGCACCGAACCGGGACGCGACAATGAGCAGTTCTTC. This sequence encodes CASTEPGRDNEQFF. Using reference TRBV7-9 and TRBJ2-1 for the parts outside the CDR3, the full variable domain is DTGVSQNPRHKITKRGQNVTFRCDPISEHNRLYWYRQTLGQGPEFLTYFQNEAQLEKSRLLSDRFSAERPKGSFSTLEIQRTEQGDSAMYLCASTEPGRDNEQFFGPGTRLTVL.

The J gene is TRBJ1-2, the V gene TRBV20-1; tentatively, D is TRBD1 (5 bases). Germline lookup yields CDR1 DFQATT and CDR2 SNEGSKA (reference sequence). With 6 bases removed from V and 7 bases from J, the gap between germline ends came to 12 bases. The CDR3 has 11 residues. CDR3 region: CSARDRGGYTF. CDR3 coding DNA: TGCAGTGCAAGGGACCGGGGTGGCTACACCTTC.

The chain has TRBV6-6 and TRBJ2-3; TRBD2 agrees at 11 bases. This CDR3 is built from 17 residues. The trim removed 2 bases at V and 1 base at J, leaving 5 bases unmatched. Germline CDR1 MNHNY, CDR2 SVGAGI (reference sequence). The CDR3 DNA follows: TGTGCCAGCAGTTACCCCCAGACTAGCGGGGGCACAGATACGCAGTATTTT. It yields the protein CASSYPQTSGGTDTQYF.

This chain links TRBV5-1 with TRBJ2-3; 11 bases agree with TRBD2. The trim removed 0 bases at V and 3 bases at J, leaving 3 bases unmatched. Germline V gene data show CDR1 as SGHRS and CDR2 as YFSETQ. The CDR3 runs 16 residues. CDR3 nucleotide sequence: TGCGCCAGCAGCTTGGAGTCTAGCGGGAGGACAGATACGCAGTATTTT. Encoded protein: CASSLESSGRTDTQYF.

This clonotype was observed a few times. The chain carries TRBV28 and TRBJ1-5; D is unresolved. CDR1 is MDHEN and CDR2 is SYDVKM in the germline V gene. V was cut by 5 bases and J by 7 bases, with 12 bases left in between. The CDR3 covers 13 residues. The CDR3 region has the DNA TGTGCCAGCAGTCTCCAGTTTGTGCAGCCCCAGCATTTT. This gives the protein CASSLQFVQPQHF. The full variable domain, in which reference TRBV28 and TRBJ1-5 provide the parts outside the CDR3, is DVKVTQSSRYLVKRTGEKVFLECVQDMDHENMFWYRQDPGLGLRLIYFSYDVKMKEKGDIPEGYSVSREKKERFSLILESASTNQTSMYLCASSLQFVQPQHFGDGTRLSIL.

The table lists this clonotype with many counts. V and J are TRBV7-2 and TRBJ2-7; 9 bases are a match to TRBD2. The CDR3 consists of 18 residues. The V gene end was trimmed by 5 bases and the J gene end by 1 base; junction bases not matched to a gene: 15. Per the germline V gene, CDR1 is SGHTA and CDR2 is FQGNSA. The DNA of the CDR3 is TGTGCCAGCAGCACCCGGCGGGGCGGGAGGGCCGATTCCTACGAGCAGTACTTC. Amino acids: CASSTRRGGRADSYEQYF.

In this sample, this clonotype turned up a few times. The V gene is TRBV11-2, the J gene TRBJ2-7; 9 bases agree with TRBD1. CDR1 SGHAT and CDR2 FQNNGV come from the germline V gene. CDR3 length: 14 residues. V trimming: 6 bases; J trimming: 4 bases; junction bases outside the gene matches: 7. CDR3 nucleotide sequence: TGTGCCAGCAGTACAGGGGGCGGGGTATACGAGCAGTACTTC. Protein product: CASSTGGGVYEQYF. The whole variable domain, remainder taken from reference TRBV11-2 and TRBJ2-7, is EAGVAQSPRYKIIEKRQSVAFWCNPISGHATLYWYQQILGQGPKLLIQFQNNGVVDDSQLPKDRFSAERLKGVDSTLKIQPAKLEDSAVYLCASSTGGGVYEQYFGPGTRLTVT.

This chain connects TRBV6-2 or TRBV6-3 to TRBJ1-5; TRBD1 is a possible D gene (5 bases). The CDR3 covers 15 residues. Germline-derived CDR1 and CDR2 are MNHEY and SVGEGT. The V gene lost 6 bases and the J gene lost 3 bases, with 15 bases spanning the gap. The CDR3 spells CASRPGTGINQPQHF. The CDR3 coding sequence is TGTGCCAGCAGGCCCGGGACCGGGATCAATCAGCCCCAGCATTTT.

This clonotype was counted only a few times. The rearrangement joins TRBV20-1 to TRBJ2-6; D may match TRBD1 or TRBD2 (6 bases each). Germline lookup yields CDR1 DFQATT and CDR2 SNEGSKA (reference sequence). The CDR3 has 16 amino acids. Trimming removed 3 bases from V and 6 bases from J, with 18 bases in between. In DNA form, the CDR3 reads TGCAGTGCTAGCGGGGGCCAGGGCCCGCTGGCCAACGTCCTGACTTTC. Translation: CSASGGQGPLANVLTF.

This chain's CDR3 is CASSQDKRVSYGYTF. CDR3 bases: TGCGCCAGCAGCCAAGATAAGCGGGTTTCTTATGGCTACACCTTC. The chain links TRBV4-1 to TRBJ1-2; D is undetermined. The V end was cut by 0 bases, the J end by 5 bases, with 13 bases between. CDR3 length: 15 residues. The V gene's germline CDR1 is MGHRA and CDR2 YSYEKL.

V gene TRBV7-9 combines with J gene TRBJ2-5, with D perhaps being TRBD1 or TRBD2 (5 bases each). Trimming removed 2 bases from V and 4 bases from J, with 20 bases in between. The length of the CDR3 is 17 residues. Germline values: CDR1 SEHNR, CDR2 FQNEAQ (reference sequence). CDR3 residues: CASSLKGTTHGLETQYF. In DNA, the CDR3 is TGTGCCAGCAGCTTAAAAGGGACGACGCACGGGCTAGAGACCCAGTACTTC.

V usage is TRBV20-1 and J usage is TRBJ1-5; D is undetermined. Germline CDR1 DFQATT, CDR2 SNEGSKA (reference sequence). V lost 3 bases to trimming and J lost 3 bases, with 12 bases between them. The CDR3 is 14 amino acids. The CDR3 reads CSARLSRPNQPQHF. CDR3 sequence (DNA): TGCAGTGCTAGGCTGTCCAGACCCAATCAGCCCCAGCATTTT.